This TCR beta chain originates from a study of CD8 T cells in ankylosing spondylitis. Whole-study findings and limits: What seemed typical of ankylosing spondylitis blood was a TCR beta motif built from 8 or 9 highly homologous variants.

TCR beta libraries were made by quantitative 5'-RACE with molecular barcodes. TCRdb reprocessed the 5' RACE reads with MiXCR, giving one entry per CDR3 protein. This sample has about 390,000 distinct CDR3 sequences; about a fifth occur once, and the top ten carry about a sixth. In regard to this clonotype: Its antigen is currently unknown.

The CDR3 length is 12 residues. V shed 6 bases and J shed 4 bases, with 10 bases lying between them. In germline, CDR1 is DFQATT, CDR2 SNEGSKA (reference sequence). The chain recombines TRBV20-1 with TRBJ2-1; perhaps TRBD2 as D (6 bases). The sequencing sample was made of blood, either unsorted or a sorted T cell fraction (not recorded which). This TCR was sampled from a male donor with ankylosing spondylitis. CDR3 in amino acids: CSARGLYNEQFF. CDR3 in DNA: TGCAGTGCCCGGGGACTGTACAATGAGCAGTTCTTC.